These 10 T cell receptor beta chains were sequenced from one sample in a study of cytomegalovirus exposure and HLA in healthy donors. In the PCR, 60 Vbeta and 13 Jbeta primers were used. Clones were sequenced by immunoSEQ multiplex PCR, and TCRdb holds only the in-frame ones, with some missing. Of about 110,000 clones listed, about three quarters are singletons. Sequences were obtained from PBMCs. The receptors were sampled from a female donor in good health and CMV-seropositive.

The chain combines TRBV18 with TRBJ2-1, with 13 bases fitting TRBD2. Germline trimming cut 6 bases from V and 8 bases from J; bases unmatched to any gene: 10. The CDR3 consists of 16 residues. Germline CDR1 KGHSH, CDR2 LQKENI. CDR3 sequence reads: CASSPRGLAGEHEQFF. The CDR3, as DNA: TGTGCCAGCTCCCCAAGAGGACTAGCGGGAGAGCATGAGCAGTTCTTC.

This clone has more than one count but fewer than ten. V is TRBV5-4 and J is TRBJ1-1; 8 nucleotides match TRBD1. J lost 3 bases, V lost 5 bases, and 9 bases had no gene match. CDR1 SGHNT and CDR2 YYREEE come from the germline V gene (reference sequence). There are 15 residues in the CDR3. This CDR3 reads CASRGAGGGHTEAFF. DNA of the CDR3: TGTGCCAGCAGAGGGGCAGGGGGCGGTCACACTGAAGCTTTCTTT.

V and J are TRBV6-5 and TRBJ1-3; D is unresolved. Deletions cut 6 bases from V and 4 bases from J, with 10 bases between. The CDR3 contains 13 residues. The germline V gene encodes CDR1 MNHEY and CDR2 SVGAGI. In nucleotides, the CDR3 is TGTGCCAGCAGAGCCTTTTGGGGAAACACCATATATTTT. Protein product: CASRAFWGNTIYF.

The chain carries TRBV9 and TRBJ2-1; 9 bases fit TRBD1. The CDR3 is 15 residues long. J lost 8 bases, V lost 0 bases, and 6 bases had no gene match. Germline lookup yields CDR1 SGDLS and CDR2 YYNGEE. The CDR3 here is CASSVEWRDRDEQFF. Written as DNA, the CDR3 is TGTGCCAGCAGCGTAGAATGGCGGGACAGGGATGAGCAGTTCTTC.

The rearrangement uses TRBV27 and TRBJ1-5; no definite D call. The germline V and J ends were trimmed by 2 bases and 4 bases, with 9 bases remaining between them. Looked up from germline, CDR1 is MNHEY and CDR2 is SMNVEV (reference sequence). The CDR3 is 14 residues long. The CDR3 reads CASSLDLRNQPQHF. The CDR3 coding sequence is TGTGCCAGCAGTTTAGATTTACGGAATCAGCCCCAGCATTTT.

The count of this clone is one. The CDR3 is CASSLGRTAYEQYF. CDR3 DNA sequence: TGTGCCAGCAGTTTGGGGAGGACGGCCTACGAGCAGTACTTC. The chain links TRBV27 to TRBJ2-7; D may be TRBD2 (6 bases). The CDR3 is made up of 14 amino acids. The V gene's germline CDR1 is MNHEY and CDR2 SMNVEV (reference sequence). Trimming pared 3 bases from V and 2 bases from J, leaving 11 bases between.

V and J are TRBV18 and TRBJ2-7, with a possible D match to TRBD2 (5 bases). CDR3 length: 14 amino acids. V was clipped by 2 bases and J by 0 bases, with 8 bases between them. Germline CDR1 reads KGHSH; CDR2 reads LQKENI. The CDR3 DNA is TGTGCCAGCTCACCAAAGGGAGACTCCTACGAGCAGTACTTC. As protein: CASSPKGDSYEQYF.

The chain links TRBV6-1 to TRBJ2-5; D not certain. CDR1 MNHNS and CDR2 SASEGT come from the germline V gene. The CDR3 runs to 16 residues. The V and J ends lost 2 bases and 4 bases respectively, with 17 bases between them. The CDR3 DNA is TGTGCCAGCAGTGAAATACTTCCGTCCCGTTTAGAGACCCAGTACTTC. Amino acid sequence: CASSEILPSRLETQYF.

Only one count was recorded for this clone. The V call is TRBV6-1, the J call TRBJ2-2, with D tentatively TRBD1 (6 bases). V was shortened by 4 bases and J by 5 bases, with 14 bases between the two germline ends. The CDR3 sequence is 15 residues long. Germline loops: CDR1 MNHNS, CDR2 SASEGT. The CDR3 region has the DNA TGTGCCAGCAGTGTACAGGGCATGGGGACCGGGGAGCTGTTTTTT. As protein: CASSVQGMGTGELFF.

The chain uses TRBV30 and TRBJ1-1; maybe TRBD1 (5 bases). The CDR3 contains 14 residues. Germline V CDR1 and CDR2: GTSNPN, SVGIG (reference sequence). Trimming left V 0 bases short and J 5 bases short, with 13 bases between. The CDR3 coding sequence is TGTGCCTGGAGTGTCGGGGGGGTAGAGACTGAAGCTTTCTTT. Translated: CAWSVGGVETEAFF.